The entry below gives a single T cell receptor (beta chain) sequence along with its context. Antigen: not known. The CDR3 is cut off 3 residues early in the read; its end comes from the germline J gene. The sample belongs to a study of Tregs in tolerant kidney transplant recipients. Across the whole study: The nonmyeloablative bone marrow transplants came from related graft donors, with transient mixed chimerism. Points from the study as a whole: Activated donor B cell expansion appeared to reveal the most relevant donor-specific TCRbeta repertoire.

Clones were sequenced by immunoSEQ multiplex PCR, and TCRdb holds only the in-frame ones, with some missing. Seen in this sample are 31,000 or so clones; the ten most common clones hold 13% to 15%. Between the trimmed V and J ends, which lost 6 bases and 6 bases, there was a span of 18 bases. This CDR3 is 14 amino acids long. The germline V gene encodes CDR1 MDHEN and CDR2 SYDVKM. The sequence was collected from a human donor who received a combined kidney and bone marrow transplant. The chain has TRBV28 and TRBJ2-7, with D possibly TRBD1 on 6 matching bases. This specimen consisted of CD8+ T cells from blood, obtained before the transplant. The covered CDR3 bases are TGTGCCAGCAGGTTAAAGGGGGAGTACGCCGAG. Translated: CASRLKGEYAE. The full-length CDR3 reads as CASRLKGEYAEQYF.